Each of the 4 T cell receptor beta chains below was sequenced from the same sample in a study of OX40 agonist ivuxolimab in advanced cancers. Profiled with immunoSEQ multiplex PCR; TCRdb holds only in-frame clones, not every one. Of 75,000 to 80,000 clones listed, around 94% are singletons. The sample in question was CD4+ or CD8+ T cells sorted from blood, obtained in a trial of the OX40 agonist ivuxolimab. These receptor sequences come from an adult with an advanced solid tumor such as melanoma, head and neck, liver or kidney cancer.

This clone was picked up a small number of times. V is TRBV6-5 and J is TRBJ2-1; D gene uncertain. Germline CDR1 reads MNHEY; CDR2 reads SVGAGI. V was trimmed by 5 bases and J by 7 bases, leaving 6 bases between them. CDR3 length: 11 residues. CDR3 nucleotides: TGTGCCAGCAGTCTTACGAATGAGCAGTTCTTC. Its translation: CASSLTNEQFF.

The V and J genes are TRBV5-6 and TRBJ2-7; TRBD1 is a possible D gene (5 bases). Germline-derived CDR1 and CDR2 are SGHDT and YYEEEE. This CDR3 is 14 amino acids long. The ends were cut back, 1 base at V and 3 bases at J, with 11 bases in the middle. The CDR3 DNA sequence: TGTGCCAGCAGCTTGCTAGGGGCTGACTACGAGCAGTACTTC. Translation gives CASSLLGADYEQYF.

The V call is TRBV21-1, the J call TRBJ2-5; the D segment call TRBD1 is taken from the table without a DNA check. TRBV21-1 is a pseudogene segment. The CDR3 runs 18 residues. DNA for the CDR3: TGTGCCAGCTCCCAAAGAAGGGGAACCGGGACAGCCAAAGAGACCCAGTACTTC. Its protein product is CASSQRRGTGTAKETQYF.

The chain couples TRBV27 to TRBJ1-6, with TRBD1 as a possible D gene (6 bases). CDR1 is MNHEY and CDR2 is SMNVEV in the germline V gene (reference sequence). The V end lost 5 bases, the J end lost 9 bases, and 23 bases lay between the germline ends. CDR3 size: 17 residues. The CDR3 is CASSARDTMAGVSPLHF. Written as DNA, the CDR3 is TGTGCCAGCAGTGCACGGGACACTATGGCGGGAGTTTCACCCCTCCACTTT.